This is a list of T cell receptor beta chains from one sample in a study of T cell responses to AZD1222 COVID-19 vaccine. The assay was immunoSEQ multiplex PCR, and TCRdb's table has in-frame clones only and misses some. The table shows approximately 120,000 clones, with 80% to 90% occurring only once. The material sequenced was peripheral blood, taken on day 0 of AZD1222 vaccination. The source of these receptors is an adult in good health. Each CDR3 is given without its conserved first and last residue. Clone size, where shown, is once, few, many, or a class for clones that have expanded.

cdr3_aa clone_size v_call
ASSVAGGTDTQY NA TRBV6-4
ASSLGQNTGELF NA TRBV5-1
AISSDRDTGELF NA TRBV10-3
ASITGDGSNQPQH NA TRBV2
ASSSAGAGAEAF NA TRBV7-2
ATSDPTSGSQETQY NA TRBV24-1
ASSTTATPFNQPQH NA TRBV18
AWTISTDTQY NA TRBV30
ASSTQISSGRETQY once TRBV7-2
SASGGAGTGELF once TRBV29-1
ASSWGQAGELF NA TRBV11-2
ASSLAGTGELF NA TRBV13
SASAAGGYNEQF few TRBV20-1
ASSPPGGYGYT NA TRBV18
ASSLMTGGPGEQF NA TRBV7-3
ASSLGVDTEAF NA TRBV5-4
ASSELGLGPPKGDEQY NA TRBV6-1
ASSQGLLSYEQF NA TRBV4-3
ASSKPSGGTTDTQY NA TRBV5-4
ASSTPRGQGNTEAF NA TRBV7-8
ASSLGYGDSEAF NA TRBV28
SHLGSEAF NA TRBV20-1
ASSRMGNGETQY NA TRBV19
ASSSSGTVKAN NA TRBV6-5
ASSPLGQHQDTQY NA TRBV18
ASSIAGGQTYEQY NA TRBV19
ASSPNQWTGEEQY NA TRBV9